The sequence of this T cell receptor beta chain was determined in a study of blood T cells in healthy people across ages. Study-wide findings and caveats: Both naive CD4+ cell counts and diversity were greater in long-lived donors than in aged donors.

As regards this clonotype: As yet, its antigen is unknown.

Germline assignment: CDR1 SGHDN and CDR2 FVKESK. CDR3 length: 15 residues. V lost 0 bases to trimming and J lost 1 base, with 10 bases between them. Together with a sample-barcoded 5' primer, a J-beta primer mix was included in a second PCR lasting about 7 to 11 cycles. TCRdb reanalysed the 5' RACE reads using MiXCR and keeps one entry per CDR3 protein. Among more than 800,000 distinct CDR3 sequences listed, around 30% were seen once. The clonotype comes from a woman aged 80 or over in good health. The chain is built from TRBV14 and TRBJ2-7; D call uncertain. Sequencing was performed on blood. The CDR3 protein is CASSQEVVRSYEQYF. DNA for the CDR3: TGTGCCAGCAGCCAAGAAGTTGTCAGATCCTACGAGCAGTACTTC.